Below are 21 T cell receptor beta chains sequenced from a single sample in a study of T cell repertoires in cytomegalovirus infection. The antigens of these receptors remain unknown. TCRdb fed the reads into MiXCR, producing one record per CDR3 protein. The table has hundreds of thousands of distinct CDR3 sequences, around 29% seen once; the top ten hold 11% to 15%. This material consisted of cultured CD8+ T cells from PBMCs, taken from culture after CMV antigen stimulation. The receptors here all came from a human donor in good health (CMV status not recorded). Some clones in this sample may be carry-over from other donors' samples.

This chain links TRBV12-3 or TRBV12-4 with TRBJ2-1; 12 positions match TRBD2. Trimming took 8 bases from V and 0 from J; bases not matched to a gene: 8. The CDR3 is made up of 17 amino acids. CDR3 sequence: CASSTSGGPDSYNEQFF. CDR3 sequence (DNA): TGTGCCAGCTCGACTAGCGGGGGTCCTGACTCCTACAATGAGCAGTTCTTC.

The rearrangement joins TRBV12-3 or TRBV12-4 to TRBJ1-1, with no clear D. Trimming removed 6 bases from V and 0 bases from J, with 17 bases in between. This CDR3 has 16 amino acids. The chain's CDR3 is CASSTPATGMNTEAFF. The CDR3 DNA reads TGTGCCAGCAGCACCCCGGCTACTGGGATGAACACTGAAGCTTTCTTT.

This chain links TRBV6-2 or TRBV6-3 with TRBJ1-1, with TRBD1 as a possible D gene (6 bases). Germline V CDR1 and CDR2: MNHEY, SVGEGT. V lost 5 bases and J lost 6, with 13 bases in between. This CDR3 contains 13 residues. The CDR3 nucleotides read TGTGCCAGCAGTGAACAGGGTTGGGCTGAAGCTTTCTTT. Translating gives CASSEQGWAEAFF.

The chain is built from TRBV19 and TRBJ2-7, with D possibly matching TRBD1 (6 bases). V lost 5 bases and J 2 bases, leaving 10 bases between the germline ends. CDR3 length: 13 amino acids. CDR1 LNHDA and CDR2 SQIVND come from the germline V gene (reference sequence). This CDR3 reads CASSAGTTYEQYF. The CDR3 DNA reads TGTGCCAGTAGTGCCGGGACAACCTACGAGCAGTACTTC.

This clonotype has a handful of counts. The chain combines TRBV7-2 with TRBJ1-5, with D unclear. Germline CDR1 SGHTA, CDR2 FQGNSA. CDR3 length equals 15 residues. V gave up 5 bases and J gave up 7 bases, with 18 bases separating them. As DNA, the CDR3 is TGTGCCAGCAGCCTAGAAGAGGGTACTTGGCAGCCCCAGCATTTT. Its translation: CASSLEEGTWQPQHF. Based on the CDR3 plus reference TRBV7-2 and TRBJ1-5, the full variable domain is GAGVSQSPSNKVTEKGKDVELRCDPISGHTALYWYRQSLGQGLEFLIYFQGNSAPDKSGLPSDRFSAERTGGSVSTLTIQRTQQEDSAVYLCASSLEEGTWQPQHFGDGTRLSIL.

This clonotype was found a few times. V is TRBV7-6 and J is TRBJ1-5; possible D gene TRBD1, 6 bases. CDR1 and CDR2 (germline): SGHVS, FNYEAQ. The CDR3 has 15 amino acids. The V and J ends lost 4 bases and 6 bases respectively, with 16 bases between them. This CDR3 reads CASSSARGAGQPQHF. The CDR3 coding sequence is TGTGCCAGCAGCTCGGCGCGGGGGGCCGGTCAGCCCCAGCATTTT.

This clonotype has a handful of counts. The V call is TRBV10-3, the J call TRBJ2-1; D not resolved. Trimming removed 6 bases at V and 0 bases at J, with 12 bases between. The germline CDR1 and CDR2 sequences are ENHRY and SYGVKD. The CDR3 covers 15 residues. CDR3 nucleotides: TGTGCCATCAGACCCGACCCGTTCTCCTACAATGAGCAGTTCTTC. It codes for CAIRPDPFSYNEQFF.

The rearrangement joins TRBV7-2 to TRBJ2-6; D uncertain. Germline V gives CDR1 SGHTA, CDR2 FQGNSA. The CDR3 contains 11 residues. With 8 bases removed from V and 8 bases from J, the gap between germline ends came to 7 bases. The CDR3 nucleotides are TGTGCCAGCCCCGACTCCAACGTCCTGACTTTC. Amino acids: CASPDSNVLTF.

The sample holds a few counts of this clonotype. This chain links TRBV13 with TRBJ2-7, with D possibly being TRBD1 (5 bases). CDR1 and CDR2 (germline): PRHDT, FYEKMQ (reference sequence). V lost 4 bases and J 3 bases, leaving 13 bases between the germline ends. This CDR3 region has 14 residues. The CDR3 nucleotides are TGTGCCAGCAGCTCAAGGACATCCCACTACGAGCAGTACTTC. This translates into CASSSRTSHYEQYF.

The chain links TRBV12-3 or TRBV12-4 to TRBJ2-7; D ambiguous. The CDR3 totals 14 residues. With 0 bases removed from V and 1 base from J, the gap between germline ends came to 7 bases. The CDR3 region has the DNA TGTGCCAGCAGTTTAGCCCCAGCTTCCTACGAGCAGTACTTC. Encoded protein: CASSLAPASYEQYF.

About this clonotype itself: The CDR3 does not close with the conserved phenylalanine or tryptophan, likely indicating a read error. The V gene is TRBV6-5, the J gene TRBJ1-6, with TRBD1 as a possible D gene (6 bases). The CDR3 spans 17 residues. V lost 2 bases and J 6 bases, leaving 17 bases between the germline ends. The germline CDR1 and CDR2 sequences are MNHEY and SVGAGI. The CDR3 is CASSYSEGGLINSPLHL. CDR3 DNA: TGTGCCAGCAGTTACAGTGAGGGGGGCCTAATTAATTCACCCCTCCACCTT.

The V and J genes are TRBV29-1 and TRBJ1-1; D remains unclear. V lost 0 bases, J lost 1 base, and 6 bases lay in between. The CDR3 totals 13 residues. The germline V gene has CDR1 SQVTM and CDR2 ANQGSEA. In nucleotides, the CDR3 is TGCAGCGTTGAAGATCGGAGGAACACTGAAGCTTTCTTT. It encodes CSVEDRRNTEAFF. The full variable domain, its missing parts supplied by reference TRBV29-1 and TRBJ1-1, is SAVISQKPSRDICQRGTSLTIQCQVDSQVTMMFWYRQQPGQSLTLIATANQGSEATYESGFVIDKFPISRPNLTFSTLTVSNMSPEDSSIYLCSVEDRRNTEAFFGQGTRLTVV.

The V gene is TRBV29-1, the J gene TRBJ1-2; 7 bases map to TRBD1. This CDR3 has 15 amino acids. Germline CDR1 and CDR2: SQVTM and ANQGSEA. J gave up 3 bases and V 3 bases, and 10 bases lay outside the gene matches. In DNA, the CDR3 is TGCAGCGTTGATGTAGGGGGCGCAAGGGACTATGGCTACACCTTC. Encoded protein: CSVDVGGARDYGYTF.

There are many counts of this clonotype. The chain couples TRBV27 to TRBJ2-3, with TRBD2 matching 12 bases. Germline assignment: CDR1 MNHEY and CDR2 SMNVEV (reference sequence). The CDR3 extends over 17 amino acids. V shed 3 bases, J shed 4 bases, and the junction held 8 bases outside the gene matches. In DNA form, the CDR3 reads TGTGCCAGCAGTTTCATGGGGGCTAGCGGGGGGGCAGATACGCAGTATTTT. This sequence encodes CASSFMGASGGADTQYF.

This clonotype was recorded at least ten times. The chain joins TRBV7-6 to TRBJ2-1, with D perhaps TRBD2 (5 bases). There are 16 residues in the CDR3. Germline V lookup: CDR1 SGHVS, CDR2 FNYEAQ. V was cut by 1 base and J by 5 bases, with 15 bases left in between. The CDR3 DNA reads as TGTGCCAGCAGCTTAGGGAGCGGTCGCCTCAACAATGAGCAGTTCTTC. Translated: CASSLGSGRLNNEQFF.

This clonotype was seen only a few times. The CDR3 loop reads CAISEAWQGMNYEQYF. The CDR3 bases are TGTGCCATCAGTGAAGCGTGGCAGGGGATGAACTACGAGCAGTACTTC. The rearrangement uses TRBV10-3 and TRBJ2-7; D might be TRBD1 (6 bases). The V and J ends lost 3 bases and 3 bases respectively, with 18 bases between them. This CDR3 spans 16 amino acids. The V gene's germline CDR1 is ENHRY and CDR2 SYGVKD.

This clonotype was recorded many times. CDR3 sequence (DNA): TGTGCCAGCAGTGGCTCCACCGGGGAGCTGTTTTTT. Protein sequence: CASSGSTGELFF. This chain links TRBV2 with TRBJ2-2; D gene unclear. Per germline, CDR1 SNHLY and CDR2 FYNNEI. This CDR3 is built from 12 residues. With 4 bases removed from V and 4 bases from J, the gap between germline ends came to 4 bases.

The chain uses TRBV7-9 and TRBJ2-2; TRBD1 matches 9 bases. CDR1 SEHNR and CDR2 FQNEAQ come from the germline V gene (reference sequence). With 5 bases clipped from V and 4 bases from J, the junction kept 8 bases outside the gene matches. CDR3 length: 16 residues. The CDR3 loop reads CASSPGTGLLTGELFF. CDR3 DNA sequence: TGTGCCAGCAGCCCCGGGACAGGGCTGCTCACCGGGGAGCTGTTTTTT.

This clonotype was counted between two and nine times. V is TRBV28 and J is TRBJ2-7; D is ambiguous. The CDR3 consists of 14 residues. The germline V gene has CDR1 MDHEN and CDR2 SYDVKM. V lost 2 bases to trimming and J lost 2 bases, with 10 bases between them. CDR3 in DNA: TGTGCCAGCAGTTTAGGGAACAGTCCCTACGAGCAGTACGTC. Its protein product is CASSLGNSPYEQYV.

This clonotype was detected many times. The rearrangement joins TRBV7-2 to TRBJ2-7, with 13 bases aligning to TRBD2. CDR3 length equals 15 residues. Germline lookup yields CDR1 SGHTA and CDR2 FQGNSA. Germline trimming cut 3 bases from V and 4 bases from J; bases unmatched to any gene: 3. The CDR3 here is CASSFPTSGGYEQYF. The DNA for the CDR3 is TGTGCCAGCAGCTTCCCGACTAGCGGGGGGTACGAGCAGTACTTC. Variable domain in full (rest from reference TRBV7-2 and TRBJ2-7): GAGVSQSPSNKVTEKGKDVELRCDPISGHTALYWYRQSLGQGLEFLIYFQGNSAPDKSGLPSDRFSAERTGGSVSTLTIQRTQQEDSAVYLCASSFPTSGGYEQYFGPGTRLTVT.

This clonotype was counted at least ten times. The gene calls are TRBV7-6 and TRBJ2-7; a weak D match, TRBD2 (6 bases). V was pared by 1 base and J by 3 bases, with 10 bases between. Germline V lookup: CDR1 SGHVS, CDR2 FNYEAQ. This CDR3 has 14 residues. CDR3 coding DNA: TGTGCCAGCAGCTTAGACGGGGGTCTCTACGAGCAGTACTTC. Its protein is CASSLDGGLYEQYF.